This paragraph covers one T cell receptor (beta chain) sequence. What it recognizes is unknown. The CDR3 loop spans 16 amino acids. Germline V gene lookup returns CDR1 KGHDR and CDR2 SFDVKD. The authors made TCR beta cDNA libraries by 5'RACE template switching. This switching added a universal primer site and UMIs. From its re-call of the 5' RACE reads, TCRdb lists each CDR3 protein once, without DNA. The listing records 300,000 to 450,000 distinct CDR3 sequences. This sample was taken from a study of T cells expressing NK-cell markers. Looking at the study overall: Sorted CD3+CD56-NKG2C+, CD3+CD56+NKG2C- and CD3+CD56+NKG2C+ T cells were the source of the TCR beta repertoires. Seropositivity for HCMV was found in seven of the eight sequenced donors, with one seronegative. Broader study findings: For four donors, these clonotypes were likewise the leading ones in the CD3+CD56-NKG2C+ fraction.

The source material was blood T cells: a sorted CD56 or NKG2C T cell subset, CD4+ or CD8+ T cells, or bulk PBMC T cells (not recorded which). The chain combines TRBV24-1 with TRBJ2-5; without DNA, the TCRdb call of TRBD2 cannot be checked. This clonotype was sampled from a man aged 18 to 69 in good health. CDR3 protein: CATSDSPGGLQETQYF.